Below are 26 T cell receptor beta chains sequenced from a single sample in a study of T cells in Graves' hyperthyroidism and ophthalmopathy. TCR beta CDR3 regions were amplified from RNA. First-round RT-PCR of the TCR CDR3 relied on the HTBI primer set. One entry per CDR3 protein results from TCRdb running MiXCR on the multiplex PCR reads. The sample holds 500,000 or so distinct CDR3 sequences, 15% to 20% seen once. What was sequenced was blood. The receptor set was obtained from a woman under 30 with Graves' ophthalmopathy.

The table lists this clonotype with many counts. The chain recombines TRBV6-1 with TRBJ2-1; 13 bases are a match to TRBD2. Germline V gene sequence: CDR1 MNHNS, CDR2 SASEGT. The ends lost 5 bases at V and 3 bases at J; junction bases unmatched: 10. The CDR3 is made up of 18 amino acids. The CDR3 reads CASSYPGTSGTNYNEQFF. DNA of the CDR3: TGTGCCAGCAGTTACCCGGGGACTAGCGGGACCAACTACAATGAGCAGTTCTTC.

The chain links TRBV20-1 to TRBJ2-1, with 7 bases fitting TRBD2. Germline V gene sequence: CDR1 DFQATT, CDR2 SNEGSKA (reference sequence). CDR3 size: 13 residues. V was clipped by 2 bases and J by 2 bases; unmatched bases: 0. CDR3: CSARLAAYNEQFF. CDR3 bases: TGCAGTGCTAGACTAGCGGCCTACAATGAGCAGTTCTTC.

This clonotype was picked up a small number of times. This chain connects TRBV3-1 to TRBJ2-3; possible D gene TRBD2, 6 bases. V gave up 5 bases and J gave up 1 base, with 13 bases separating them. CDR1 and CDR2 (germline): LGHDT, YNNKEL (reference sequence). This CDR3 spans 15 amino acids. CDR3 bases: TGTGCCAGCAGCGAACAAGCGGGTGGCACAGATACGCAGTATTTT. As protein: CASSEQAGGTDTQYF.

In its sample, this clonotype was seen a few times. This chain connects TRBV30 to TRBJ2-7, with D possibly being TRBD2 (7 bases). Between the trimmed V and J ends, which lost 5 bases and 6 bases, there was a span of 17 bases. The CDR3 is 13 amino acids. CDR1 GTSNPN and CDR2 SVGIG come from the germline V gene (reference sequence). CDR3 DNA: TGTGCCTGGGGGGCAGGGGCGGGGGTCGAGCAGTACTTC. As protein: CAWGAGAGVEQYF.

This clonotype was picked up many times. The gene calls are TRBV11-2 and TRBJ1-4; D ambiguous. V was trimmed by 5 bases and J by 5 bases, leaving 9 bases between them. The CDR3 extends over 13 amino acids. In germline, CDR1 is SGHAT, CDR2 FQNNGV. CDR3 coding DNA: TGTGCCAGCAGCGTTGGCCCGAATGAAAAACTGTTTTTT. Translation: CASSVGPNEKLFF.

This clonotype occurred a few times. The chain carries TRBV5-6 and TRBJ1-1; D may be TRBD1 (5 bases). This CDR3 contains 16 residues. Trimming pared 4 bases from V and 3 bases from J, leaving 19 bases between. The germline CDR1 and CDR2 sequences are SGHDT and YYEEEE. This CDR3 is CASSQPWRGWDTEAFF. CDR3 in DNA: TGTGCCAGCAGCCAACCTTGGCGGGGGTGGGACACTGAAGCTTTCTTT.

The sample holds many counts of this clonotype. CDR3 region: CSAPEKTGFGEQYF. CDR3 DNA sequence: TGCAGTGCTCCCGAAAAGACAGGCTTCGGCGAGCAGTACTTC. The J gene is TRBJ2-7, the V gene TRBV20-1; tentative D call: TRBD1 (6 bases). V was trimmed by 5 bases and J by 6 bases, leaving 20 bases between them. The CDR3 totals 14 residues. In germline, CDR1 is DFQATT, CDR2 SNEGSKA (reference sequence).

The sample holds many counts of this clonotype. This chain uses TRBV3-1 with TRBJ1-5; 7 bases fit TRBD1. V lost 5 bases and J lost 0; bases outside the gene matches: 4. The CDR3 has 15 amino acids. Germline-derived CDR1 and CDR2 are LGHDT and YNNKEL (reference sequence). This chain's CDR3 is CASSADRVSNQPQHF. The CDR3 coding sequence is TGTGCCAGCAGCGCTGACAGGGTTAGCAATCAGCCCCAGCATTTT.

This clonotype was counted a few times. The chain joins TRBV28 to TRBJ2-2; possibly TRBD1 for D (5 bases). Looked up from germline, CDR1 is MDHEN and CDR2 is SYDVKM. This CDR3 has 17 residues. V was clipped by 1 base and J by 3 bases, with 15 bases between them. CDR3 residues: CASSLFGAVGYTGELFF. CDR3 nucleotides: TGTGCCAGCAGTTTATTTGGGGCGGTGGGGTACACCGGGGAGCTGTTTTTT.

This clonotype was recorded many times. The chain has TRBV28 and TRBJ2-7; TRBD2 is a possible D gene (6 bases). The CDR3 extends over 15 amino acids. Trimming shortened V by 4 bases and J by 3 bases, and 16 bases separated the two germline ends. From germline, CDR1 is MDHEN and CDR2 SYDVKM. The CDR3 sequence: CASSSTAGSVYEQYF. Here the CDR3 DNA reads TGTGCCAGCAGTTCGACAGCGGGTTCCGTCTACGAGCAGTACTTC.

This clonotype was recorded at least ten times. This chain joins TRBV6-2 or TRBV6-3 and TRBJ2-1; 9 bases agree with TRBD2. V lost 5 bases and J lost 0; bases outside the gene matches: 11. The CDR3 is 18 residues long. Germline V lookup: CDR1 MNHEY, CDR2 SVGEGT. CDR3 sequence: CASSRSLAGTSSYNEQFF. CDR3 bases: TGTGCCAGCAGTAGGTCCCTAGCGGGGACGAGCTCCTACAATGAGCAGTTCTTC.

This clonotype has a count of ten or more. The CDR3 here is CASSTPARAEAFF. CDR3 DNA: TGTGCCAGCAGCACCCCGGCCAGGGCTGAAGCTTTCTTT. The gene calls are TRBV6-2 or TRBV6-3 and TRBJ1-1; maybe TRBD1 (5 bases). The CDR3 runs to 13 residues. With 6 bases removed from V and 6 bases from J, the gap between germline ends came to 14 bases. Germline-derived CDR1 and CDR2 are MNHEY and SVGEGT.

This clonotype was recorded only once. The rearrangement joins TRBV20-1 to TRBJ2-7, with D possibly TRBD2 on 5 matching bases. Germline V gives CDR1 DFQATT, CDR2 SNEGSKA (reference sequence). The CDR3 covers 14 residues. V gave up 3 bases and J gave up 3 bases, with 15 bases separating them. The chain's CDR3 is CSASVPGNLYEQYF. CDR3 in DNA: TGCAGTGCTAGCGTTCCGGGGAATCTCTACGAGCAGTACTTC.

In its sample, this clonotype was seen a few times. J is TRBJ2-5 and V is TRBV25-1; 11 bases agree with TRBD2. Germline-derived CDR1 and CDR2 are MGHDK and SYGVNS. V dropped 2 bases and J dropped 2; count of bases not matched to a gene: 4. The CDR3 is 16 amino acids. The CDR3 sequence is CASSEGRLAGQETQYF. CDR3 in DNA: TGTGCCAGCAGTGAAGGGAGACTAGCGGGGCAAGAGACCCAGTACTTC.

The J gene is TRBJ2-2, the V gene TRBV10-3, with 7 bases fitting TRBD2. The germline V gene encodes CDR1 ENHRY and CDR2 SYGVKD. The CDR3 has 15 amino acids. V lost 2 bases and J lost 2; bases outside the gene matches: 2. The CDR3, as DNA: TGTGCCATCAGTGAGGCTAGCGGAAACACCGGGGAGCTGTTTTTT. Encoded protein: CAISEASGNTGELFF.

This clonotype was seen repeatedly, ten times or more. V usage is TRBV7-2 and J usage is TRBJ1-2; maybe TRBD1 (6 bases). The germline V gene has CDR1 SGHTA and CDR2 FQGNSA. The CDR3 consists of 19 residues. V dropped 1 base and J dropped 0 bases, with 21 bases sitting between them. The CDR3 DNA reads TGTGCCAGCAGCTTAGTCGTTGGCAGGGGAGCTCTATCTAACTATGGCTACACCTTC. Residues: CASSLVVGRGALSNYGYTF.

The rearrangement links TRBV7-6 to TRBJ2-2; TRBD1 is a possible D gene (6 bases). From germline, CDR1 is SGHVS and CDR2 FNYEAQ. Trimming took 4 bases from V and 4 from J, leaving 16 bases between them. CDR3 length: 16 residues. CDR3 nucleotide sequence: TGTGCCAGCAGCTATCACAGGGATAGACCCACCGGGGAGCTGTTTTTT. Protein sequence: CASSYHRDRPTGELFF. Full variable domain (missing parts from reference TRBV7-6 and TRBJ2-2): GAGVSQSPRYKVTKRGQDVALRCDPISGHVSLYWYRQALGQGPEFLTYFNYEAQQDKSGLPNDRFSAERPEGSISTLTIQRTEQRDSAMYRCASSYHRDRPTGELFFGEGSRLTVL.

This clonotype was observed at least ten times. The chain uses TRBV11-1 and TRBJ2-3; D is unclear. The CDR3 runs to 10 residues. V lost 8 bases and J 5 bases, leaving 5 bases between the germline ends. Germline values: CDR1 SGHAT, CDR2 FQDESV (reference sequence). The CDR3 region has the DNA TGTGCCAGCTCGGGAGATACGCAGTATTTT. Translating gives CASSGDTQYF.

The V and J genes are TRBV14 and TRBJ2-1; TRBD2 matches at 7 bases. CDR1 SGHDN and CDR2 FVKESK come from the germline V gene. V dropped 2 bases and J dropped 0; count of bases not matched to a gene: 4. The length of the CDR3 is 16 residues. The CDR3 reads CASSQFGGSSYNEQFF. The DNA for the CDR3 is TGTGCCAGCAGCCAATTCGGCGGGAGCTCCTACAATGAGCAGTTCTTC.

This clonotype appeared a few times. The V gene is TRBV3-1, the J gene TRBJ2-2; D tentatively fits TRBD1 or TRBD2 (6 bases each). With 2 bases removed from V and 6 bases from J, the gap between germline ends came to 10 bases. Germline CDR1 reads LGHDT; CDR2 reads YNNKEL (reference sequence). The CDR3 runs 14 residues. The CDR3: CASSQSGAAGELFF. As DNA, the CDR3 is TGTGCCAGCAGCCAATCGGGGGCGGCCGGGGAGCTGTTTTTT.

This clonotype has just a few counts. V usage is TRBV28 and J usage is TRBJ2-3; D is undetermined. Trimming removed 6 bases at V and 6 bases at J, with 10 bases between. CDR3 length equals 12 residues. The germline gives CDR1 MDHEN, CDR2 SYDVKM. CDR3 coding DNA: TGTGCCAGCAGCGTACCCGAGGATACGCAGTATTTT. It encodes CASSVPEDTQYF.

This clonotype was seen at least ten times. The chain joins TRBV12-3 or TRBV12-4 to TRBJ1-1, with TRBD1 as a possible D gene (5 bases). Trimming took 3 bases from V and 4 from J, leaving 15 bases between them. The CDR3 is 15 residues long. The CDR3 loop reads CASSFALREGTEAFF. The CDR3 DNA reads as TGTGCCAGCAGTTTTGCGCTCAGGGAGGGCACTGAAGCTTTCTTT.

The chain uses TRBV7-3 and TRBJ1-2; D remains ambiguous. Germline CDR1 reads SGHTA; CDR2 reads FQGTGA. The ends were cut back, 4 bases at V and 7 bases at J, with 10 bases in the middle. CDR3 length: 12 amino acids. DNA of the CDR3: TGTGCCAGCAGCTCCGACGGTGGTGGCTACACCTTC. Encoded protein: CASSSDGGGYTF.

In the case of this clonotype: It may be a read error: a sequence one base away is much more abundant. The chain couples TRBV7-2 to TRBJ1-2, with 8 bases fitting TRBD1. The germline gives CDR1 SGHTA, CDR2 FQGNSA. This CDR3 is 16 amino acids long. CDR3 residues: CAGSPEGTGRFYGYTF. In nucleotides, the CDR3 is TGTGCCGGCAGCCCCGAGGGGACAGGTCGATTCTATGGCTACACCTTC.

This clonotype appeared a few times. This chain uses TRBV12-3 or TRBV12-4 with TRBJ2-7; maybe TRBD2 (5 bases). The CDR3 consists of 14 residues. V lost 3 bases and J 5 bases, leaving 14 bases between the germline ends. The CDR3 DNA follows: TGTGCCAGCAGTTTGGTCGAGGGTAAAGACGAGCAGTACTTC. It yields the protein CASSLVEGKDEQYF.

This clonotype was picked up many times. The chain combines TRBV11-2 with TRBJ1-2; 8 positions agree with TRBD1. The junction had 6 bases not matched to a gene; V was cut back by 1 base and J by 2 bases. Germline CDR1 SGHAT, CDR2 FQNNGV. The CDR3 loop spans 16 amino acids. The CDR3: CASSLGLRGRNYGYTF. The CDR3 DNA is TGTGCCAGCAGCTTAGGGCTCAGGGGGCGCAACTATGGCTACACCTTC.